The 31 T cell receptor beta chains below were found in one sample sequenced in a study of T cells in Graves' hyperthyroidism and ophthalmopathy. RNA transcripts yielded amplified TCR beta CDR3 regions. The primer set for the first-round RT-PCR of the TCR CDR3 was HTBI. One entry per CDR3 protein, called by TCRdb with MiXCR from the multiplex PCR reads. The sample has 270,000 or so distinct CDR3 sequences, less than 30% seen once; the top ten hold about a quarter. The sequencing input was blood. Every receptor here comes from a man aged 35 to 55 with Graves' hyperthyroidism that later progressed to Graves' ophthalmopathy.

This rearrangement joins TRBV6-8 to TRBJ2-7, with 9 positions matching TRBD1. The CDR3 runs 13 residues. V shed 8 bases and J 3 bases; nucleotides not matched to a gene: 5. Per germline, CDR1 MNHGY and CDR2 SAAAGT. The DNA for the CDR3 is TGTGCCAGCCCCCGGACAGGGGACTACGAGCAGTACTTC. It codes for CASPRTGDYEQYF.

This clonotype came up a few times. The chain joins TRBV11-1 to TRBJ2-5; D unresolved. Trimming removed 2 bases at V and 5 bases at J, with 6 bases between. The germline gives CDR1 SGHAT, CDR2 FQDESV (reference sequence). The CDR3 has 12 amino acids. CDR3 residues: CASSLNLETQYF. The DNA of the CDR3 is TGTGCCAGCAGCTTAAACTTGGAGACCCAGTACTTC. The variable domain in full, with the rest retrieved from reference TRBV11-1 and TRBJ2-5, is EAEVAQSPRYKITEKSQAVAFWCDPISGHATLYWYRQILGQGPELLVQFQDESVVDDSQLPKDRFSAERLKGVDSTLKIQPAELGDSAMYLCASSLNLETQYFGPGTRLLVL.

The sample holds a few counts of this clonotype. This chain connects TRBV6-1 to TRBJ1-5; 9 nucleotides agree with TRBD1. The CDR3 is made up of 14 amino acids. The V gene's germline CDR1 is MNHNS and CDR2 SASEGT. The trim removed 6 bases at V and 7 bases at J, leaving 7 bases unmatched. Here the CDR3 DNA reads TGTGCCAGCAGGTGGGGACAGGGCAGCCAGCCCCAGCATTTT. The encoded protein is CASRWGQGSQPQHF.

This clonotype was counted ten times or more. This rearrangement joins TRBV9 to TRBJ2-5, with a possible D match to TRBD2 (6 bases). There are 15 residues in the CDR3. Germline CDR1 SGDLS, CDR2 YYNGEE. The V end lost 0 bases, the J end lost 5 bases, and 14 bases lay between the germline ends. The CDR3 DNA follows: TGTGCCAGCAGCGTAGGTCAGGGAGGTAGTGAGACCCAGTACTTC. It encodes CASSVGQGGSETQYF.

At least ten counts were recorded for this clonotype. The rearrangement joins TRBV12-3 or TRBV12-4 to TRBJ2-5; maybe TRBD2 (7 bases). The length of the CDR3 is 15 residues. Trimming cost V 3 bases and J 2 bases, with 13 bases left between them. The CDR3 loop reads CASSFGGGGQETQYF. The CDR3 nucleotides are TGTGCCAGCAGTTTTGGGGGAGGGGGACAAGAGACCCAGTACTTC.

The chain is built from TRBV28 and TRBJ2-7; tentative D call: TRBD1 (5 bases). There are 15 residues in the CDR3. Germline V lookup: CDR1 MDHEN, CDR2 SYDVKM. The V end was cut by 1 base, the J end by 0 bases, with 10 bases between. CDR3 loop: CASSLSAGRSYEQYF. The CDR3 bases are TGTGCCAGCAGTTTATCAGCAGGGCGCTCCTACGAGCAGTACTTC.

This clonotype was observed at least ten times. The chain combines TRBV19 with TRBJ2-2; the match to TRBD2 covers 12 bases. This CDR3 has 17 residues. The trim removed 6 bases at V and 6 bases at J, leaving 11 bases unmatched. From germline, CDR1 is LNHDA and CDR2 SQIVND (reference sequence). The CDR3 DNA is TGTGCCAGTAGCACTACGAGACTAGCGGGAGCGGCCGGGGAGCTGTTTTTT. As protein: CASSTTRLAGAAGELFF.

The chain joins TRBV6-5 to TRBJ2-5, with D possibly TRBD2 on 6 matching bases. Trimming took off 8 bases at V and 5 bases at J, with 12 bases between the two ends. CDR3 length: 12 residues. Germline CDR1 and CDR2: MNHEY and SVGAGI. CDR3 sequence: CASGLEGETQYF. The CDR3 nucleotides are TGTGCCAGCGGCCTGGAGGGGGAGACCCAGTACTTC.

The sample holds many counts of this clonotype. The chain has TRBV14 and TRBJ1-2, with no clear D. Germline-derived CDR1 and CDR2 are SGHDN and FVKESK. The CDR3 loop spans 15 amino acids. V was clipped by 2 bases and J by 4 bases, with 14 bases between them. CDR3 DNA: TGTGCCAGCAGCCAATTCGCAGGAATATCCTATGGCTACACCTTC. The encoded protein is CASSQFAGISYGYTF.

The sample holds many counts of this clonotype. The chain links TRBV6-5 to TRBJ2-7; TRBD1 agrees at 7 bases. The CDR3 totals 12 residues. Germline CDR1 MNHEY, CDR2 SVGAGI. The junction had 5 bases not matched to a gene; V was cut back by 5 bases and J by 7 bases. The CDR3 is CASSRDSLEQYF. As DNA, the CDR3 is TGTGCCAGCAGTCGGGACAGTCTGGAGCAGTACTTC.

The table lists this clonotype with a few counts. The chain carries TRBV6-1 and TRBJ2-7; unclear D gene. The V end lost 2 bases, the J end lost 6 bases, and 8 bases lay between the germline ends. The CDR3 sequence is 12 residues long. CDR1 is MNHNS, CDR2 SASEGT, per germline. CDR3 DNA sequence: TGTGCCAGCAGTGAAAGCCAGCCCGAGCAGTACTTC. Protein product: CASSESQPEQYF.

This clonotype was recorded at least ten times. V is TRBV3-1 and J is TRBJ2-7; D might be TRBD2 (6 bases). V was pared by 0 bases and J by 5 bases, with 14 bases between. Germline V gene data show CDR1 as LGHDT and CDR2 as YNNKEL (reference sequence). The CDR3 runs to 15 residues. The CDR3 here is CASSQEYTGLNEQYF. CDR3 nucleotides: TGTGCCAGCAGCCAAGAATATACGGGACTTAACGAGCAGTACTTC.

The gene calls are TRBV20-1 and TRBJ2-5; no reliable D call. The CDR3 runs 11 residues. Germline V gene lookup returns CDR1 DFQATT and CDR2 SNEGSKA (reference sequence). The V and J ends lost 3 bases and 5 bases respectively, with 7 bases between them. The CDR3 sequence is CSASGRETQYF. CDR3 coding DNA: TGCAGTGCTAGTGGTCGGGAGACCCAGTACTTC.

This clonotype came up many times. The CDR3 bases are TGTGCCAGCTGGGACAGGGGGCTTGCCACTGAAGCTTTCTTT. It encodes CASWDRGLATEAFF. V usage is TRBV27 and J usage is TRBJ1-1, with 12 bases lining up with TRBD1. V dropped 8 bases and J dropped 4; count of bases not matched to a gene: 5. This CDR3 has 14 amino acids. Germline CDR1 and CDR2: MNHEY and SMNVEV (reference sequence).

This clonotype was seen ten or more times. V is TRBV27 and J is TRBJ1-1; the D is unclear. Trimming shortened V by 2 bases and J by 2 bases, and 9 bases separated the two germline ends. Germline V gene sequence: CDR1 MNHEY, CDR2 SMNVEV (reference sequence). This CDR3 spans 14 amino acids. The CDR3 DNA reads as TGTGCCAGCAGTTTAGGGGTGGCAAACACTGAAGCTTTCTTT. The encoded protein is CASSLGVANTEAFF.

This clonotype was observed many times. This chain links TRBV19 with TRBJ2-5, with D tentatively TRBD2 (5 bases). Looked up from germline, CDR1 is LNHDA and CDR2 is SQIVND (reference sequence). V lost 3 bases and J 5 bases, leaving 10 bases between the germline ends. There are 13 residues in the CDR3. Here the CDR3 DNA reads TGTGCCAGTAGTATCCGGGGTCGGGAGACCCAGTACTTC. Translating gives CASSIRGRETQYF.

This clonotype was found many times. This rearrangement joins TRBV5-1 to TRBJ2-2, with 10 bases fitting TRBD2. Germline V CDR1 and CDR2: SGHRS, YFSETQ. Trimming removed 0 bases from V and 6 bases from J; junction bases left unmatched: 14. The CDR3 consists of 19 residues. CDR3 coding DNA: TGCGCCAGCAGCTTGGCACTAGCGGGAACAAGAACAAGCTCCGGGGAGCTGTTTTTT. Its protein is CASSLALAGTRTSSGELFF. Full variable domain (outside the CDR3, taken from reference TRBV5-1 and TRBJ2-2): KAGVTQTPRYLIKTRGQQVTLSCSPISGHRSVSWYQQTPGQGLQFLFEYFSETQRNKGNFPGRFSGRQFSNSRSEMNVSTLELGDSALYLCASSLALAGTRTSSGELFFGEGSRLTVL.

DNA for the CDR3: TGTGCCAGCAGCTTTATGGGGGAGACGTTCTTC. Residues: CASSFMGETFF. V gene TRBV7-2 combines with J gene TRBJ2-1, with D tentatively TRBD1 or TRBD2 (5 bases each). In germline, CDR1 is SGHTA, CDR2 FQGNSA. This CDR3 comprises 11 residues. Trimming removed 3 bases from V and 15 bases from J, with 12 bases in between.

There are many counts of this clonotype. The chain uses TRBV28 and TRBJ2-5; no clear D gene. V was shortened by 2 bases and J by 5 bases, with 12 bases between the two germline ends. Germline assignment: CDR1 MDHEN and CDR2 SYDVKM. The CDR3 is 14 residues long. This chain's CDR3 is CASSLASNSETQYF. The CDR3 region has the DNA TGTGCCAGCAGTTTAGCTTCTAACTCGGAGACCCAGTACTTC.

This clonotype was counted ten times or more. The rearrangement uses TRBV12-3 or TRBV12-4 and TRBJ2-4; 7 bases line up with TRBD2. This CDR3 comprises 13 residues. J was trimmed by 0 bases and V by 8 bases; bases with no gene match: 1. This CDR3 reads CASGGVAKNIQYF. The CDR3 DNA follows: TGTGCCAGCGGGGGGGTAGCCAAAAACATTCAGTACTTC.

The chain joins TRBV3-1 to TRBJ2-7; the match to TRBD2 covers 10 bases. V lost 4 bases to trimming and J lost 2 bases; unmatched junction nucleotides: 8. CDR1 and CDR2 (germline): LGHDT, YNNKEL (reference sequence). This CDR3 is 16 amino acids long. This CDR3 is CASSRGTSGAPYEQYF. The CDR3 DNA reads as TGTGCCAGCAGCCGCGGCACTAGCGGGGCGCCCTACGAGCAGTACTTC.

The rearrangement joins TRBV6-1 to TRBJ2-7; 7 bases line up with TRBD2. The CDR3 runs 13 residues. Germline CDR1 MNHNS, CDR2 SASEGT. With 8 bases clipped from V and 5 bases from J, the junction kept 9 bases outside the gene matches. Here the CDR3 reads CASRPAGINEQYF. CDR3 DNA sequence: TGTGCCAGCCGGCCAGCGGGAATCAACGAGCAGTACTTC.

This clonotype was seen ten or more times. This sequence joins TRBV20-1 and TRBJ2-7, with a weak D call TRBD1 (6 bases). With 3 bases removed from V and 3 bases from J, the gap between germline ends came to 9 bases. The CDR3 consists of 12 residues. Germline V gene lookup returns CDR1 DFQATT and CDR2 SNEGSKA (reference sequence). The CDR3 DNA reads TGCAGTGCTAGCGGACAGCGCTACGAGCAGTACTTC. Protein product: CSASGQRYEQYF.

In this sample, this clonotype turned up many times. This chain joins TRBV19 and TRBJ1-1; no reliable D call. The CDR3 consists of 16 residues. V dropped 8 bases and J dropped 1 base, with 20 bases sitting between them. Germline CDR1 LNHDA, CDR2 SQIVND (reference sequence). DNA for the CDR3: TGTGCCAGTGCTATCCAAGGTAGGCACCCGAACACTGAAGCTTTCTTT. The encoded protein is CASAIQGRHPNTEAFF.

This clonotype was counted many times. This chain links TRBV12-3 or TRBV12-4 with TRBJ2-2, with TRBD1 matching over 7 bases. V dropped 2 bases and J dropped 4; count of bases not matched to a gene: 4. The CDR3 runs 15 residues. This CDR3 reads CASSLRGTATGELFF. CDR3 nucleotides: TGTGCCAGCAGTTTACGAGGGACAGCCACCGGGGAGCTGTTTTTT.

This clonotype came up many times. Given the absence of the conserved phenylalanine or tryptophan at the CDR3 end, a read error is likely. The rearrangement links TRBV15 to TRBJ2-5, with TRBD1 as a possible D gene (5 bases). V was pared by 1 base and J by 1 base, with 7 bases between. Germline V lookup: CDR1 LNHNV, CDR2 YYDKDF (reference sequence). The CDR3 sequence is 14 residues long. CDR3 in amino acids: CATSRGDSQETQYL. DNA for the CDR3: TGTGCCACCAGCAGAGGAGACAGCCAAGAGACCCAGTACCTC.

This clonotype was picked up many times. The genes are TRBV19 and TRBJ2-2; D unclear. CDR1 is LNHDA, CDR2 SQIVND, per germline (reference sequence). The CDR3 contains 14 residues. The V end lost 7 bases, the J end lost 0 bases, and 9 bases lay between the germline ends. DNA of the CDR3: TGTGCCAGTATGGAGAAGACGAACACCGGGGAGCTGTTTTTT. This sequence encodes CASMEKTNTGELFF.

The sample holds many counts of this clonotype. The chain couples TRBV20-1 to TRBJ2-7; 7 nucleotides agree with TRBD1. CDR1 and CDR2 (germline): DFQATT, SNEGSKA (reference sequence). J lost 2 bases, V lost 1 base, and 5 bases had no gene match. The CDR3 extends over 14 amino acids. CDR3 amino acids: CSARGAGGTYEQYF. The CDR3 DNA sequence: TGCAGTGCTAGAGGGGCAGGGGGAACCTACGAGCAGTACTTC.

The chain couples TRBV5-1 to TRBJ2-3; D call uncertain. V lost 1 base, J lost 4 bases, and 7 bases lay in between. This CDR3 is built from 13 residues. Germline CDR1 is SGHRS and CDR2 is YFSETQ. DNA for the CDR3: TGCGCCAGCAGCTTGTCCAGCGCAGATACGCAGTATTTT. Its translation is CASSLSSADTQYF.

This clonotype has ten or more counts. This chain connects TRBV6-5 to TRBJ2-5; 8 bases are a match to TRBD1. Germline V gives CDR1 MNHEY, CDR2 SVGAGI. V shed 4 bases, J shed 4 bases, and the junction held 14 bases outside the gene matches. This CDR3 comprises 17 residues. CDR3 in amino acids: CASSSLRTGFLGETQYF. The CDR3, as DNA: TGTGCCAGCAGTTCCCTTCGGACAGGGTTTTTGGGAGAGACCCAGTACTTC.

This clonotype was seen ten or more times. The chain recombines TRBV20-1 with TRBJ2-5, with TRBD1 identical over 10 bases. This CDR3 is built from 16 residues. Looked up from germline, CDR1 is DFQATT and CDR2 is SNEGSKA (reference sequence). Losses at the gene ends were 5 bases for V and 4 bases for J; bases not matched to a gene: 13. CDR3: CSARGATGGGGETQYF. CDR3 in DNA: TGCAGTGCTCGAGGGGCGACAGGGGGCGGGGGAGAGACCCAGTACTTC.